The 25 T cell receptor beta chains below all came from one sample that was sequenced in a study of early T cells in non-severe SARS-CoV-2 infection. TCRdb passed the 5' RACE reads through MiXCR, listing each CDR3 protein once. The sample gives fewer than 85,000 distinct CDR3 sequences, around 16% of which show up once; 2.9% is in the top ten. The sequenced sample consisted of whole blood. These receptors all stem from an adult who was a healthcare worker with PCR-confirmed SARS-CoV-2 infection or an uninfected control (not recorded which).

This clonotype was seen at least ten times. Here the CDR3 DNA reads TGTGCCAGCAGCCAGGACAGGGGACGGCCTGAAGCTTTCTTT. Protein sequence: CASSQDRGRPEAFF. The chain recombines TRBV3-1 with TRBJ1-1; 9 positions agree with TRBD1. Germline assignment: CDR1 LGHDT and CDR2 YNNKEL (reference sequence). The trim removed 3 bases at V and 6 bases at J, leaving 5 bases unmatched. This CDR3 spans 14 amino acids.

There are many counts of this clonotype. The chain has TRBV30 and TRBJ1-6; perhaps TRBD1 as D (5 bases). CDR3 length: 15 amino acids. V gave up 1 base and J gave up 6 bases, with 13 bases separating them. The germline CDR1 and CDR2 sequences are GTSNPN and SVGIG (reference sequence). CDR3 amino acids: CAWSGRQRLNSPLHF. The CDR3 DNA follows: TGTGCCTGGAGTGGGAGACAGCGCCTTAATTCACCCCTCCACTTT.

Written as DNA, the CDR3 is TGTGCCAGCAGCTTAGGAGGGACTAGTGGGGAGCAGTTCTTC. It encodes CASSLGGTSGEQFF. The rearrangement joins TRBV7-8 to TRBJ2-1; 8 positions agree with TRBD2. V trimming: 1 base; J trimming: 10 bases; junction bases outside the gene matches: 6. The CDR3 is made up of 14 amino acids. Germline V gene sequence: CDR1 SGHVS, CDR2 FQNEAQ.

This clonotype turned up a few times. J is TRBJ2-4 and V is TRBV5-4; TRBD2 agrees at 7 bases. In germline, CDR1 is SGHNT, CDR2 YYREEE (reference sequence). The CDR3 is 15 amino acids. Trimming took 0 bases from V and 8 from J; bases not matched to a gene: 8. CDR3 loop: CASSLEPQGGHIQYF. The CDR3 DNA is TGTGCCAGCAGCTTGGAGCCCCAGGGAGGGCACATTCAGTACTTC.

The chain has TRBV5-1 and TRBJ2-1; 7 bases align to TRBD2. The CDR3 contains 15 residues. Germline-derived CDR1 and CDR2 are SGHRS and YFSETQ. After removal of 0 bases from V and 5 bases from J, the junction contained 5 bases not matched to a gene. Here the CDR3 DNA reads TGCGCCAGCAGCTTGGAGGGAGGGGCGAACAATGAGCAGTTCTTC. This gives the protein CASSLEGGANNEQFF.

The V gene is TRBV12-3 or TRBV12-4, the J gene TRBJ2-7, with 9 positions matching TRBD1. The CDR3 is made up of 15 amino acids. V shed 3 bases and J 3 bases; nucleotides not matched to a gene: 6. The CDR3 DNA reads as TGTGCCAGCAGTTTGGCCGGGACAGGGTACTACGAGCAGTACTTC. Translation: CASSLAGTGYYEQYF.

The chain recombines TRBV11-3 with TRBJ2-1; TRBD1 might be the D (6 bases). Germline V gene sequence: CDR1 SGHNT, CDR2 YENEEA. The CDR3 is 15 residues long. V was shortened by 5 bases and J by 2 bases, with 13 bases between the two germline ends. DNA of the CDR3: TGTGCCAGCAGCCCACGGGACAAAACCTACAATGAGCAGTTCTTC. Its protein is CASSPRDKTYNEQFF.

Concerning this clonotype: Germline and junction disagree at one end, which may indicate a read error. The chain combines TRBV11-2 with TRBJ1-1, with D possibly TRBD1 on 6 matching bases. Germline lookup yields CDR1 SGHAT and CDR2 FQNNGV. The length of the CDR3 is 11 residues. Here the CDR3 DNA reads TGTGCCAGCAGCTTAGCCCTACGGACAGTTTTT. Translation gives CASSLALRTVF.

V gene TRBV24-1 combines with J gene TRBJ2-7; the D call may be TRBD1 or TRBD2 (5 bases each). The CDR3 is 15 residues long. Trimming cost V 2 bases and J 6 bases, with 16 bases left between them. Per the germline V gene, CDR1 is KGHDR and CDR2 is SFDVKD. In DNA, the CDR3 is TGTGCCACCAGTGATTCCGACCACCCGAGGGGCGAGCAGTACTTC. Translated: CATSDSDHPRGEQYF.

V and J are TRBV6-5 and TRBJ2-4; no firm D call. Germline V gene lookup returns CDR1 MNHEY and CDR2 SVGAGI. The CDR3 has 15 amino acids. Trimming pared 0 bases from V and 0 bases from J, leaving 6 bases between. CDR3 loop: CASSYSELAKNIQYF. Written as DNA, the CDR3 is TGTGCCAGCAGTTACTCGGAACTAGCCAAAAACATTCAGTACTTC.

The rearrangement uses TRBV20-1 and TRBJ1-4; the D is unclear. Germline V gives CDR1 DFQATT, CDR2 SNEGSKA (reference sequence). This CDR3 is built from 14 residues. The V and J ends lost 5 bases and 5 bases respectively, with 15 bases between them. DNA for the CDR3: TGCAGTGCTGGTTCGGGCAGTTGGAATGAAAAACTGTTTTTT. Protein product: CSAGSGSWNEKLFF.

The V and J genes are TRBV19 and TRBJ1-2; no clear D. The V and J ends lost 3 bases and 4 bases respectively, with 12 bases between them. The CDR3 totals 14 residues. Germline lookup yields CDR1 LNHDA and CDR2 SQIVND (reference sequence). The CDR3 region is CASSIRRVGYGYTF. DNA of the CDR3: TGTGCCAGTAGTATTCGGAGGGTTGGCTATGGCTACACCTTC.

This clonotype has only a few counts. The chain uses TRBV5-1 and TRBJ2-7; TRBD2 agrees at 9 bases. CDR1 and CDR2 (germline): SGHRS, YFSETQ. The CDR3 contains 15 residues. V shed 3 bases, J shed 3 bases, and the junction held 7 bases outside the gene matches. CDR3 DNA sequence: TGCGCCAGCAGCTGGGCCGGGACTAGCCGCTACGAGCAGTACTTC. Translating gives CASSWAGTSRYEQYF.

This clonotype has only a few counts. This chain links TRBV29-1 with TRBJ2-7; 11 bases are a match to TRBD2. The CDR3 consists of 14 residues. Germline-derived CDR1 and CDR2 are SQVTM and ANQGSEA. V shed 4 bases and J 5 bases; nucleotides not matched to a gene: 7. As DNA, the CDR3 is TGCAGCGTTGCACGTCTACTAGCGGGAGACGAGCAGTACTTC. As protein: CSVARLLAGDEQYF.

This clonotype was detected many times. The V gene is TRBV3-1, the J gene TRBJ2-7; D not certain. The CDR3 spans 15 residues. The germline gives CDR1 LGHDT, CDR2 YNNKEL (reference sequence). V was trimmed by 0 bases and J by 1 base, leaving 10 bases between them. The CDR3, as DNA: TGTGCCAGCAGCCAAGATCCACAGAAGTCCTACGAGCAGTACTTC. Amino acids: CASSQDPQKSYEQYF.

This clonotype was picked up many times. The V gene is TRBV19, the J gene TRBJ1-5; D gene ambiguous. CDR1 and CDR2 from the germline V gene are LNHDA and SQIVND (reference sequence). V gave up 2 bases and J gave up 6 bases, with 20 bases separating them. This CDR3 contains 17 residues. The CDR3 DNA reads TGTGCCAGTAGTATATCCCGCACTATGGCCGTTAGTCAGCCCCAGCATTTT. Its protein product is CASSISRTMAVSQPQHF.

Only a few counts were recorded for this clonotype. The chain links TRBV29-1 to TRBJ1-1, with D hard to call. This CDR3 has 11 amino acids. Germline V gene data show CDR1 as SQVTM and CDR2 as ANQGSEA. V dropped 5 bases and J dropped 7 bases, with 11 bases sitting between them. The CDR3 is CSVRGTVEAFF. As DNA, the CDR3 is TGCAGCGTTCGGGGTACCGTTGAAGCTTTCTTT.

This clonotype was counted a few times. CDR3 nucleotides: TGTGCCAGCAGCCCCCGCGGGAGCACAGATACGCAGTATTTT. Translation: CASSPRGSTDTQYF. The rearrangement links TRBV7-8 to TRBJ2-3; D perhaps matches TRBD2 (5 bases). Germline V gives CDR1 SGHVS, CDR2 FQNEAQ. V lost 5 bases and J 0 bases, leaving 9 bases between the germline ends. This CDR3 has 14 amino acids.

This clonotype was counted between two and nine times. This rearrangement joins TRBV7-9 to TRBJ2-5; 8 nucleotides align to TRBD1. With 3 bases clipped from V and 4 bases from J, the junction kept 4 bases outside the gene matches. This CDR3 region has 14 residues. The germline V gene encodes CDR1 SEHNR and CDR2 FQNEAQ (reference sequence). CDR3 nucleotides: TGTGCCAGCAGCTTCCAGACAGGGGTAGAGACCCAGTACTTC. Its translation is CASSFQTGVETQYF.

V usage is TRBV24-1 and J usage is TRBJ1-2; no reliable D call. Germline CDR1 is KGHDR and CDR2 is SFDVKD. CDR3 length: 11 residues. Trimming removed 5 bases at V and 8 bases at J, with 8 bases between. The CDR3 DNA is TGTGCCACCAGTGCTGGGTACGGCTACACCTTC. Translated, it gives CATSAGYGYTF.

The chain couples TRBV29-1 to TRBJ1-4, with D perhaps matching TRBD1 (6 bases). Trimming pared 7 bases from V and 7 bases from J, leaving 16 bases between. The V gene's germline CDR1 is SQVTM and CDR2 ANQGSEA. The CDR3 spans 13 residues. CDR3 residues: CSASRGLTEKLFF. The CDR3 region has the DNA TGCAGCGCTAGCAGGGGCCTCACTGAAAAACTGTTTTTT. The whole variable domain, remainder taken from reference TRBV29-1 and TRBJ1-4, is SAVISQKPSRDICQRGTSLTIQCQVDSQVTMMFWYRQQPGQSLTLIATANQGSEATYESGFVIDKFPISRPNLTFSTLTVSNMSPEDSSIYLCSASRGLTEKLFFGSGTQLSVL.

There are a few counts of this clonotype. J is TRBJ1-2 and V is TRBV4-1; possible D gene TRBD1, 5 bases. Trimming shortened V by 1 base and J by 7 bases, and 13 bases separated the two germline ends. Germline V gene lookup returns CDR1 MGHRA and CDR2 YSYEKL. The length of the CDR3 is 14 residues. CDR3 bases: TGCGCCAGCAGCCAAGCTTCAGGGATCAGTGGCTACACCTTC. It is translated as CASSQASGISGYTF.

CDR3 loop: CASSSFSGGLYEQYF. The DNA for the CDR3 is TGTGCCAGCAGTTCATTCTCTGGGGGCCTCTACGAGCAGTACTTC. This chain uses TRBV27 with TRBJ2-7, with TRBD1 as a possible D gene (6 bases). V lost 4 bases and J lost 3, with 16 bases in between. Germline V CDR1 and CDR2: MNHEY, SMNVEV (reference sequence). This CDR3 contains 15 residues.

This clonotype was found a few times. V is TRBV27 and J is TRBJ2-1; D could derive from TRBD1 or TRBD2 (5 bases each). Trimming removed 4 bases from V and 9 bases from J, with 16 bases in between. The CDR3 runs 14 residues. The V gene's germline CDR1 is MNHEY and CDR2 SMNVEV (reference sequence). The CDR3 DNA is TGTGCCAGCAGTTACGGGACCGTGAGACGTGAGCAGTTCTTC. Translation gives CASSYGTVRREQFF.

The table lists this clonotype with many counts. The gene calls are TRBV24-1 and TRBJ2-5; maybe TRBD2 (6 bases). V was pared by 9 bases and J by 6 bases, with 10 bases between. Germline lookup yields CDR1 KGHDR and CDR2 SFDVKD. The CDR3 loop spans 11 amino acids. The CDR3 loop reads CATSSAQTQYF. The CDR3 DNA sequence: TGTGCCACCTCTAGCGCGCAGACCCAGTACTTC.